This T cell receptor (beta chain) is drawn from a study of cytomegalovirus exposure and HLA in healthy donors. Broader study findings: The authors listed 150 to 200 TCR beta chains as cytomegalovirus-associated.

Profiled with immunoSEQ multiplex PCR; TCRdb holds only in-frame clones, not every one. The sample consists of roughly 100,000 clones, 88% of them appearing once. CDR3 length equals 13 residues. From germline, CDR1 is MGHDK and CDR2 SYGVNS. With 2 bases removed from V and 5 bases from J, the gap between germline ends came to 10 bases. In the case of this clone: What it recognizes is unknown.

The TCR was taken from a woman aged 18-29 years in good health and CMV-seropositive. J is TRBJ2-7 and V is TRBV25-1, with D tentatively TRBD2 (6 bases). Sequences were obtained from PBMCs. The CDR3 coding sequence is TGTGCCAGCAGTGAAGTCGGGGGTGACGAGCAGTACTTC. The encoded protein is CASSEVGGDEQYF.